A selection of T cell receptor beta chains follows, all from one sample in a study of T cells after posttransplantation cyclophosphamide. Produced via immunoSEQ multiplex PCR; TCRdb's table is partial and in-frame only. The sample consists of fewer than 60,000 clones, roughly 94% of them appearing once. The material sequenced was PBMCs. These receptors originate from a woman aged 25 to 39 in good health and a related stem cell transplant donor. Each CDR3 is given with its conserved first and last residue. A D gene is named only where the DNA matches it firmly. Rows give clone size only sometimes, using once, few, many, or a class for an expanded clone.

v_gene,j_gene,d_gene,abundance,CDR3nt,CDR3aa
TRBV7-3,TRBJ1-1,-,-,TGTGCCAGCAGCTTAGAACGGGGGTCGGCAACTTTCTTT,CASSLERGSATFF
TRBV7-2,TRBJ2-7,-,-,TGTGCCAGCAGCTTAAAAGCCAAGCTTATCTACGAGCAGTACTTC,CASSLKAKLIYEQYF
TRBV5-8,TRBJ1-1,-,-,TGTGCCAGCAGCTTGGTTCTAATGGGCAGGAAGAACACTGAAGCTTTCTTT,CASSLVLMGRKNTEAFF
TRBV28,TRBJ1-1,-,-,TGTGCCAGCAGTTTATGGAGCACTGAAGCTTTCTTT,CASSLWSTEAFF
TRBV6-6,TRBJ2-3,-,once,TGTGCCAGCAGTCCAACGGGTTCGCAGTATTTT,CASSPTGSQYF
TRBV29-1,TRBJ1-5,-,once,TGCAGCGTTGTCTCGGGGAACCAGCCCCAGCATTTT,CSVVSGNQPQHF
TRBV7-2,TRBJ2-1,TRBD2,-,TGTGCCAGCAGCGGCGGGGGCTCCTACAATGAGCAGTTCTTC,CASSGGGSYNEQFF
TRBV11-3,TRBJ1-1,TRBD1,-,TGTGCCAGCAGCAAAACAGGGGTGTCTGGCGCTGAAGCTTTCTTT,CASSKTGVSGAEAFF
TRBV30,TRBJ2-3,-,-,TGTGCCTGGAGTGTAGGTCAGGGGATAGATACGCAGTATTTT,CAWSVGQGIDTQYF
TRBV4-2,TRBJ1-4,TRBD1,-,TGTGCCAGCAGCCGATCACAGGGGGTGAGTGAAAAACTGTTTTTT,CASSRSQGVSEKLFF
TRBV10-1,TRBJ2-5,-,once,TGCGCCAGCAGTGATGGTGGGGCAGCCACGGAGACCCAGTACTTC,CASSDGGAATETQYF
TRBV15,TRBJ1-2,-,-,TGTGCCACCAGCAGAGATGGGGGGTCCCACGGCTACACCTTC,CATSRDGGSHGYTF
TRBV5-1,TRBJ1-1,-,-,TGCGCCAGCAGCGTGCGGGACCCTGAAGCTTTCTTT,CASSVRDPEAFF
TRBV14,TRBJ2-3,-,-,TGTGCCAGCAGCCAAGATGTACACTACACAGATACGCAGTATTTT,CASSQDVHYTDTQYF
TRBV6-5,TRBJ2-5,-,-,TGTGCCAGCAGTTTGCGTAGAGTCCAAGAGACCCAGTACTTC,CASSLRRVQETQYF
TRBV6-5,TRBJ1-6,-,-,TGTGCCAGCTGCCTGACCAGGGGTAATTCACCCCTCCACTTT,CASCLTRGNSPLHF
TRBV5-4,TRBJ1-2,-,-,TGTGCCAGCAGCGCCCGACAGGAGAACTATGGCTACACCTTC,CASSARQENYGYTF
TRBV28,TRBJ1-2,TRBD1,-,TGTGCCAGCAGGAACAGGGGCCCTACTAACTATGGCTACACCTTC,CASRNRGPTNYGYTF
TRBV19,TRBJ2-2,-,-,TGTGCCAGTAGTGCATACAGGGACACCGGGGAGCTGTTTTTT,CASSAYRDTGELFF
TRBV15,TRBJ2-2,TRBD2,-,TGTGCCACCAGCAGAGTCGGAGCGGGGGTTAGCACCGGGGAGCTGTTTTTT,CATSRVGAGVSTGELFF
TRBV2,TRBJ2-5,-,-,TGTGCCAGCGGTCGAGGTCCGGGCCAAGAGACCCAGTACTTC,CASGRGPGQETQYF
TRBV6-5,TRBJ2-7,TRBD1,-,TGTGCCAGCAGTTACATAACAGGGGCCTACGAGCAGTACTTC,CASSYITGAYEQYF
TRBV5-1,TRBJ2-1,-,-,TGCGCCAGCAGTCCCTCTTTGGGGGGTGTAAATGAGCAGTTCTTC,CASSPSLGGVNEQFF
TRBV9,TRBJ1-6,-,-,TGTGCCAGCAGCCCTAGCGACTCTTCTAATTCACCCCTCCACTTT,CASSPSDSSNSPLHF
TRBV5-4,TRBJ1-1,TRBD1,-,TGTGCCAGCAGCTCGGGACAGGGAAGCATGAACACTGAGGCTTTCTTT,CASSSGQGSMNTEAFF
TRBV21-1,TRBJ2-7,-,-,TGTGCCAGCAGCAAAGGAGGCCGGGACAGGGGTGGGTACGAGCAGTACTTC,CASSKGGRDRGGYEQYF
TRBV18,TRBJ1-2,-,-,TGTGCCAGCTCACTCAGATCTCCTTACTATGGCTACACCTTC,CASSLRSPYYGYTF
TRBV15,TRBJ1-2,-,-,TGTGCCACCAGCGGGGGGGGGAAGAGTGGCTACACCTTC,CATSGGGKSGYTF
TRBV19,TRBJ1-5,TRBD1,-,TGTGCCAGTAGCCTCAGCCCCATTCTAGGGGGCGAGCTCCAGCATTTT,CASSLSPILGGELQHF
TRBV4-1,TRBJ2-7,TRBD1,-,TGCGCCAGCAGCCAAGGTTACGGGACAGGGTCTACCTACGAGCAGTACTTC,CASSQGYGTGSTYEQYF
TRBV29-1,TRBJ2-1,TRBD1,-,TGCAGCGGGAGGGACAGGAGCTCCTACAATGAGCAGTTCTTC,CSGRDRSSYNEQFF
TRBV7-9,TRBJ1-1,-,-,TGTGCCAGCAGCTGGGGAGGTGCTGAAGCTTTCTTT,CASSWGGAEAFF
TRBV7-9,TRBJ1-1,-,once,TGTGCCAGCAGCAACTATGAGGACACTGAAGCTTTCTTT,CASSNYEDTEAFF
TRBV30,TRBJ2-1,TRBD1,once,TGTGCCTGGGACAGGGGGCATGAGCAGTTCTTC,CAWDRGHEQFF
TRBV11-1,TRBJ1-3,TRBD1,-,TGTGCCACCCGACAGGGAGGATCTGGAAACACCATATATTTT,CATRQGGSGNTIYF
TRBV4-2,TRBJ2-7,TRBD2,-,TGTGCCAGCAGCCTCGGGGGGGGACTCTCCTACGAGCAGTACTTC,CASSLGGGLSYEQYF
TRBV30,TRBJ2-3,TRBD2,-,TGTGCCTGGGTCGCCGGACTAGCGGGGGGCACAGATACGCAGTATTTT,CAWVAGLAGGTDTQYF
TRBV5-1,TRBJ1-4,-,-,TGCGCCAGCAGCTTCTTCGGGAGGGATGAAAAACTGTTTTTT,CASSFFGRDEKLFF
TRBV6-1,TRBJ1-1,-,-,TGTGCCAGCAGGGACCCGATCAGGGCGAACACTGAAGCTTTCTTT,CASRDPIRANTEAFF
TRBV6-1,TRBJ2-1,-,-,TGTGCCAGCAGTGAACAAGGCGGCATACCCAATGAGCAGTTCTTC,CASSEQGGIPNEQFF
TRBV18,TRBJ1-1,-,-,TGTGCCAGCTCACCTCAACAGAACACTGAAGCTTTCTTT,CASSPQQNTEAFF
TRBV27,TRBJ2-3,TRBD2,-,TGTGCCAGCCGAGGGCTAGCGGGGGGCGTTACGCAGTATTTT,CASRGLAGGVTQYF
TRBV30,TRBJ1-3,TRBD1,few,TGTGCCCGGGGGACAGGCGGCACCATATATTTT,CARGTGGTIYF
TRBV4-2,TRBJ2-3,TRBD2,-,TGTGCCAGCAGCCGATCTCTTCCGGGACTAGCGGTAAAAACCCTCACAGATACGCAGTATTTT,CASSRSLPGLAVKTLTDTQYF
TRBV7-8,TRBJ1-1,-,-,TGTGCCAGCAGCCGACAGGTTTTCACTGAAGCTTTCTTT,CASSRQVFTEAFF
TRBV9,TRBJ1-3,-,-,TGTGCCAGCAGCCCGCAGTTCTCTGGAAACACCATATATTTT,CASSPQFSGNTIYF
TRBV6-5,TRBJ1-2,TRBD1,-,TGTGCCAGCAGTTACCGGGCAGGGGGCAACTATGGCTACACCTTC,CASSYRAGGNYGYTF
TRBV7-8,TRBJ2-7,-,-,TGTGCCAGCAGCGCAGTGGGGGCTGGCGAGCAGTACTTC,CASSAVGAGEQYF
TRBV11-2,TRBJ1-2,-,-,TGTGCCAGCAGCTTGGCAGGGCTCTCTAACTATGGCTACACCTTC,CASSLAGLSNYGYTF
TRBV5-1,TRBJ2-6,TRBD1,-,TGCGCCAGCAGCCTCTCCACTGGGACAGCGCACTCTGGGGCCAACGTCCTGACTTTC,CASSLSTGTAHSGANVLTF
TRBV19,TRBJ2-3,TRBD2,-,TGTGCCAGTAATCGCGGGGGGTCCACAGATACGCAGTATTTT,CASNRGGSTDTQYF
TRBV18,TRBJ1-2,TRBD1,-,TGTGCCAGCTCACCAGCCGGGACAGGGCCCTATGGCTACACCTTC,CASSPAGTGPYGYTF
TRBV6-5,TRBJ1-5,TRBD1,-,TGTGCCAGCAGTTACTCGGGACAGGGCAATCAGCCCCAGCATTTT,CASSYSGQGNQPQHF